This TCR beta chain was identified during a study of identifying expanded T cells in peripheral blood. CDR3 length equals 16 residues. Germline V gene lookup returns CDR1 SGHNT and CDR2 YYREEE (reference sequence). J gave up 4 bases and V 5 bases, and 12 bases lay outside the gene matches. Collection occurred without any documented infections or immune events in donors. Clones were sequenced by immunoSEQ multiplex PCR, and TCRdb holds only the in-frame ones, with some missing. The sample shows around 60,000 clones, about 85% of them seen only once. This clone was detected a few times. The chain recombines TRBV5-4 with TRBJ1-1; 9 bases line up with TRBD1. The sequence derives from a person aged 18 to 70 in good health. The sample taken for sequencing was blood. The CDR3 sequence is CASSSTGQGFSTEAFF. For the CDR3, the DNA is TGTGCCAGCAGTTCAACGGGACAGGGATTCTCCACTGAAGCTTTCTTT.